This TCR beta chain originates from a study of T cells in Graves' hyperthyroidism and ophthalmopathy. The study, taken as a whole, reports: Before onset, ophthalmopathy was predicted by the model a median around 6.2 months earlier.

RNA transcripts served as the template for amplifying TCR beta CDR3 regions. A set of HTBI primers served as the primers for a first-round RT-PCR of the TCR CDR3. TCRdb passed the multiplex PCR reads through MiXCR, listing each CDR3 protein once. The table records around 600,000 distinct CDR3 sequences, roughly 15% of them present only once. The CDR3 consists of 15 residues. Germline V gives CDR1 SSHAT, CDR2 FNYEAQ (reference sequence). There are many counts of this clonotype. Its antigen is as yet unknown. Germline and junction disagree at one end, which may indicate a read error. Specimen: blood. The receptor was derived from a woman aged 45-65 years with Graves' ophthalmopathy. The chain carries TRBV7-7 and TRBJ2-7, with TRBD1 matching 8 bases. The CDR3 here is CASSFGTGSSYEQYF. CDR3 in DNA: TGTGCTAGCAGCTTTGGGACAGGTAGCTCCTACGAGCAGTACTTC. Filled out from reference TRBV7-7 and TRBJ2-7, the complete variable domain reads GAGVSQSPRYKVTKRGQDVTLRCDPISSHATLYWYQQALGQGPEFLTYFNYEAQPDKSGLPSDRFSAERPEGSISTLTIQRTEQRDSAMYRCASSFGTGSSYEQYFGPGTRLTVT.